Listed here is a single TCR beta chain. Its antigen remains unknown. Assay used: immunoSEQ multiplex PCR; TCRdb lists only in-frame clones, some missing. This table has some 30,000 clones, 75% to 85% appearing once. This entry belongs to a study of radiotherapy plus CTLA-4 blockade in lung cancer. Study summary: Disease control was achieved by over 30% of patients, and objective responses by 18%.

The length of the CDR3 is 16 residues. CDR1 SNHLY and CDR2 FYNNEI come from the germline V gene. V lost 5 bases, J lost 2 bases, and 8 bases stayed unmatched. Study-wide results and limits: Tumor-origin TCR clones grew in blood after radiotherapy plus ipilimumab.

This receptor was taken from a human donor with non-small cell lung cancer that progressed on radiotherapy plus ipilimumab. The specimen comprised peripheral blood, sampled from a patient treated with radiotherapy plus ipilimumab. V usage is TRBV2 and J usage is TRBJ2-2; TRBD1 matches at 7 bases. This CDR3 reads CASSRYRQGNTGELFF. Written as DNA, the CDR3 is TGTGCCAGCAGTAGATACAGACAGGGTAACACCGGGGAGCTGTTTTTT.